The rows below give T cell receptor beta chains drawn from one sample of a study of CD8+ T cells in alopecia areata. Only in-frame clones appear in the TCRdb table, and some are missing; sequencing was by immunoSEQ multiplex PCR. Of some 170,000 clones in the sample, around 64% were seen once. This specimen was CD8+ T cells sorted from blood, taken at week 0. These TCRs come from a human donor with alopecia areata. CDR3s include the opening cysteine and the closing phenylalanine or tryptophan. The D gene is left open where the match is weak. Clone sizes are given selectively: once, few, many, or a class where the clone is expanded.

j_gene: TRBJ2-5; d_gene: -; abundance: few; len: 15; v_gene: TRBV5-1; CDR3nt: TGCGCCAGCAGCTTGTATGGAGGAAAGCAAGAGACCCAGTACTTC; CDR3aa: CASSLYGGKQETQYF
j_gene: TRBJ2-7; d_gene: -; abundance: -; len: 13; v_gene: TRBV7-7; CDR3nt: TGTGCCAGCAGCCTCGCCCGGGACTACGAGCAGTACTTC; CDR3aa: CASSLARDYEQYF
j_gene: TRBJ2-2; d_gene: TRBD2; abundance: few; len: 15; v_gene: TRBV7-9; CDR3nt: TGTGCCAGCAGCTCTAGCGGGCCGAACACCGGGGAGCTGTTTTTT; CDR3aa: CASSSSGPNTGELFF
j_gene: TRBJ1-2; d_gene: -; abundance: once; len: 16; v_gene: TRBV7-2; CDR3nt: TGTGCCAGCACCCCCAGGGGAGGACAGAGAAACTATGGCTACACCTTC; CDR3aa: CASTPRGGQRNYGYTF
j_gene: TRBJ2-1; d_gene: TRBD2; abundance: -; len: 16; v_gene: TRBV4-1; CDR3nt: TGCGCCAGCAGCCAAGTACCCGGGACTAACCACAATGAGCAGTTCTTC; CDR3aa: CASSQVPGTNHNEQFF
j_gene: TRBJ1-1; d_gene: -; abundance: -; len: 16; v_gene: TRBV4-1; CDR3nt: TGCGCCAGCAGCCAAGGGGTAGGAGGATCGGGTACTGAAGCTTTCTTT; CDR3aa: CASSQGVGGSGTEAFF
j_gene: TRBJ2-2; d_gene: -; abundance: -; len: 15; v_gene: TRBV4-1; CDR3nt: TGCGCCAGCAGTCAGGGGCAAGGCGCTACCGGGGAGCTGTTTTTT; CDR3aa: CASSQGQGATGELFF
j_gene: TRBJ1-6; d_gene: -; abundance: -; len: 15; v_gene: TRBV27; CDR3nt: TGTGCCAGCGGGGACCCAGGCGGCTATAATTCACCCCTCCACTTT; CDR3aa: CASGDPGGYNSPLHF
j_gene: TRBJ1-2; d_gene: TRBD1; abundance: -; len: 15; v_gene: TRBV5-6; CDR3nt: TGTGCCAGCAGCCGCGGACAGGGGGCCGTTAATGGCTACACCTTC; CDR3aa: CASSRGQGAVNGYTF
j_gene: TRBJ2-7; d_gene: TRBD2; abundance: -; len: 16; v_gene: TRBV7-9; CDR3nt: TGTGCCAGCAGCTCCCCAAGGACTAGCGGGGGGTACGAGCAGTACTTC; CDR3aa: CASSSPRTSGGYEQYF
j_gene: TRBJ2-1; d_gene: TRBD2; abundance: -; len: 16; v_gene: TRBV30; CDR3nt: TGTGCCTGGAGTGGCCTAGCGGGTTTCTCCTACAATGAGCAGTTCTTC; CDR3aa: CAWSGLAGFSYNEQFF
j_gene: TRBJ2-2; d_gene: -; abundance: -; len: 11; v_gene: TRBV27; CDR3nt: TGTGCCAGCAGCCAGGGGCGGGAGCTGTTTTTT; CDR3aa: CASSQGRELFF
j_gene: TRBJ2-7; d_gene: -; abundance: -; len: 12; v_gene: TRBV30; CDR3nt: TGTGCCTGGAGTGTAAGCCCCTACGAGCAGTACTTC; CDR3aa: CAWSVSPYEQYF
j_gene: TRBJ1-1; d_gene: -; abundance: -; len: 13; v_gene: TRBV30; CDR3nt: TGTGCCCTAAGCCGGGCAGTGAACACTGAAGCTTTCTTT; CDR3aa: CALSRAVNTEAFF
j_gene: TRBJ2-1; d_gene: -; abundance: -; len: 12; v_gene: TRBV2; CDR3nt: TGTGCCAGCAGTGGACTCTACAATGAGCAGTTCTTC; CDR3aa: CASSGLYNEQFF
j_gene: TRBJ2-1; d_gene: -; abundance: few; len: 12; v_gene: TRBV6-5; CDR3nt: TGTGCCAGCAGTTCCACAGGGTCTGAGCAGTTCTTC; CDR3aa: CASSSTGSEQFF
j_gene: TRBJ2-2; d_gene: -; abundance: few; len: 13; v_gene: TRBV5-1; CDR3nt: TGCGCCATCGCGGACGGGGGTGACGGGGAGCTGTTTTTT; CDR3aa: CAIADGGDGELFF
j_gene: TRBJ2-5; d_gene: -; abundance: -; len: 14; v_gene: TRBV6-5; CDR3nt: TGTGCCAGCACCAACGAGGGATTCGGGGAGACCCAGTACTTC; CDR3aa: CASTNEGFGETQYF
j_gene: TRBJ1-5; d_gene: -; abundance: -; len: 15; v_gene: TRBV10-3; CDR3nt: TGTGCCATCAGTGAGCGTACACATAGCAATCAGCCCCAGCATTTT; CDR3aa: CAISERTHSNQPQHF
j_gene: TRBJ2-1; d_gene: TRBD2; abundance: once; len: 16; v_gene: TRBV9; CDR3nt: TGTGCCAGCAGCAAACAAGCGGGGACCTCCTACAATGAGCAGTTCTTC; CDR3aa: CASSKQAGTSYNEQFF
j_gene: TRBJ2-1; d_gene: -; abundance: few; len: 15; v_gene: TRBV5-1; CDR3nt: TGCGCCAGCAGCCCCCGGGACCGGGGTAGGATTGAGCAGTTCTTC; CDR3aa: CASSPRDRGRIEQFF
j_gene: TRBJ2-7; d_gene: -; abundance: -; len: 14; v_gene: TRBV9; CDR3nt: TGTGCCAGCAGCGTAGAGGGGAACTCCTACGAGCAGTACTTC; CDR3aa: CASSVEGNSYEQYF
j_gene: TRBJ2-1; d_gene: -; abundance: -; len: 13; v_gene: TRBV27; CDR3nt: TGTGCCAGCAGTCCCGGACAGTACAATGAGCAGTTCTTC; CDR3aa: CASSPGQYNEQFF
j_gene: TRBJ2-1; d_gene: TRBD1; abundance: few; len: 15; v_gene: TRBV11-2; CDR3nt: TGTGCCAGCAGCATGGGCAGGGGGAACTACAATGAGCAGTTCTTC; CDR3aa: CASSMGRGNYNEQFF
j_gene: TRBJ2-7; d_gene: -; abundance: once; len: 15; v_gene: TRBV2; CDR3nt: TGTGCCAGCAGTTTAAACCTCGGACCCACCTACGAGCAGTACTTC; CDR3aa: CASSLNLGPTYEQYF
j_gene: TRBJ2-7; d_gene: TRBD2; abundance: -; len: 17; v_gene: TRBV30; CDR3nt: TGTGCCTGGAGTGCGGATGGGGGAGGGGAGATCTCCTACGAGCAGTACTTC; CDR3aa: CAWSADGGGEISYEQYF
j_gene: TRBJ2-3; d_gene: -; abundance: -; len: 17; v_gene: TRBV19; CDR3nt: TGTGCCAGTAGTATAGCCCCCCAAAACCTTTACACAGATACGCAGTATTTT; CDR3aa: CASSIAPQNLYTDTQYF
j_gene: TRBJ2-5; d_gene: -; abundance: -; len: 13; v_gene: TRBV27; CDR3nt: TGTGCCAGCAGTTTTGATGCCCAGGGGACCCAGTACTTC; CDR3aa: CASSFDAQGTQYF
j_gene: TRBJ1-1; d_gene: -; abundance: many; len: 17; v_gene: TRBV2; CDR3nt: TGTGCCAGCAGTGCGGTATTAGGGGGGGCTCAGAACACTGAAGCTTTCTTT; CDR3aa: CASSAVLGGAQNTEAFF
j_gene: TRBJ2-6; d_gene: -; abundance: few; len: 16; v_gene: TRBV25-1; CDR3nt: TGTGCCAGCAGGGATCACAGAAGTGCGAGGGCCAACGTCCTGACTTTC; CDR3aa: CASRDHRSARANVLTF
j_gene: TRBJ2-5; d_gene: -; abundance: -; len: 12; v_gene: TRBV11-1; CDR3nt: TGTGCCAGCACAACCCGGGGAGAGACCCAGTACTTC; CDR3aa: CASTTRGETQYF
j_gene: TRBJ2-2; d_gene: TRBD1; abundance: -; len: 14; v_gene: TRBV4-1; CDR3nt: TGCGCCAGCAGCGGGACAGGAGGGTCCGGGGAGCTGTTTTTT; CDR3aa: CASSGTGGSGELFF
j_gene: TRBJ2-2; d_gene: -; abundance: few; len: 12; v_gene: TRBV10-3; CDR3nt: TGTGCCACACTGGAGGACACCGGGGAGCTGTTTTTT; CDR3aa: CATLEDTGELFF
j_gene: TRBJ2-1; d_gene: -; abundance: -; len: 14; v_gene: TRBV9; CDR3nt: TGTGCCAGCAGCGCCTCGTGGTCCTGGGATGAGCAGTTCTTC; CDR3aa: CASSASWSWDEQFF
j_gene: TRBJ1-3; d_gene: -; abundance: -; len: 15; v_gene: TRBV29-1; CDR3nt: TGCAGCGTTGTTTCAGGTCCACAGGAGCTATACACCATATATTTT; CDR3aa: CSVVSGPQELYTIYF
j_gene: TRBJ1-1; d_gene: -; abundance: -; len: 12; v_gene: TRBV4-1; CDR3nt: TGCGCCAGCAGCCAAGTAAACACTGAAGCTTTCTTT; CDR3aa: CASSQVNTEAFF
j_gene: TRBJ1-4; d_gene: -; abundance: -; len: 15; v_gene: TRBV9; CDR3nt: TGTGCCAGCAGCGTAGAGGGGGGCCTGAATGAAAAACTGTTTTTT; CDR3aa: CASSVEGGLNEKLFF
j_gene: TRBJ2-3; d_gene: -; abundance: -; len: 13; v_gene: TRBV7-8; CDR3nt: TGTGCCACCACACCGGAATCCGGGGTTACGCAGTATTTT; CDR3aa: CATTPESGVTQYF
j_gene: TRBJ2-1; d_gene: TRBD2; abundance: -; len: 19; v_gene: TRBV2; CDR3nt: TGTGCCAGCAGTGACGAGCGGGGGGTTCCTACTAGCTCCTACAATGAGCAGTTCTTC; CDR3aa: CASSDERGVPTSSYNEQFF
j_gene: TRBJ1-2; d_gene: -; abundance: -; len: 15; v_gene: TRBV6-5; CDR3nt: TGTGCCAGCAGTTACTCCAGTTTAACTAACTATGGCTACACCTTC; CDR3aa: CASSYSSLTNYGYTF
j_gene: TRBJ1-2; d_gene: -; abundance: -; len: 13; v_gene: TRBV6-5; CDR3nt: TGTGCCAGCAGCCGCCGGGGGGCCTATGGCTACACCTTC; CDR3aa: CASSRRGAYGYTF
j_gene: TRBJ1-2; d_gene: -; abundance: -; len: 10; v_gene: TRBV25-1; CDR3nt: TGTGCCAGCGAGGGGGATGGCTACACCTTC; CDR3aa: CASEGDGYTF
j_gene: TRBJ2-1; d_gene: -; abundance: -; len: 12; v_gene: TRBV7-2; CDR3nt: TGTGCCAGCAGCTTAGTAAGCGATGAGCAGTTCTTC; CDR3aa: CASSLVSDEQFF
j_gene: TRBJ2-1; d_gene: -; abundance: few; len: 14; v_gene: TRBV29-1; CDR3nt: TGCAGCGTTGAAACAGGGACCTCTTATAATGAGCAGTTCTTC; CDR3aa: CSVETGTSYNEQFF
j_gene: TRBJ2-5; d_gene: TRBD2; abundance: -; len: 15; v_gene: TRBV25-1; CDR3nt: TGTGCCAGCTTACTGGAGCGGGGAGGTAAAGAGACCCAGTACTTC; CDR3aa: CASLLERGGKETQYF
j_gene: TRBJ1-4; d_gene: -; abundance: -; len: 11; v_gene: TRBV5-1; CDR3nt: TGCGCCAGCAGCGTGGGTGAAAAACTGTTTTTT; CDR3aa: CASSVGEKLFF
j_gene: TRBJ2-3; d_gene: -; abundance: -; len: 14; v_gene: TRBV15; CDR3nt: TGTGCCACCAGCGGTCCCGGGACCCGGGATACGCAGTATTTT; CDR3aa: CATSGPGTRDTQYF
j_gene: TRBJ1-2; d_gene: -; abundance: few; len: 15; v_gene: TRBV7-2; CDR3nt: TGTGCCAGCAGCTTATCCCCGGACAGTCTCTATGGCTACACCTTC; CDR3aa: CASSLSPDSLYGYTF
j_gene: TRBJ1-3; d_gene: -; abundance: -; len: 15; v_gene: TRBV2; CDR3nt: TGTGCCAGCAGACCCGACAGGAGCTCTGGAAACACCATATATTTT; CDR3aa: CASRPDRSSGNTIYF
j_gene: TRBJ1-2; d_gene: -; abundance: -; len: 13; v_gene: TRBV29-1; CDR3nt: TGCAGCGTTGTGCCCTTGACAGACTATGGCTACACCTTC; CDR3aa: CSVVPLTDYGYTF
j_gene: TRBJ2-3; d_gene: -; abundance: -; len: 13; v_gene: TRBV15; CDR3nt: TGTGCCACCGGGCAGGGGCCCACAGATACGCAGTATTTT; CDR3aa: CATGQGPTDTQYF
j_gene: TRBJ1-2; d_gene: -; abundance: -; len: 12; v_gene: TRBV29-1; CDR3nt: TGCAGCGTCGAGGACAGTCCAGATGGCTACACCTTC; CDR3aa: CSVEDSPDGYTF